The present entry profiles one T cell receptor beta chain with its context. As processed by the authors: Reference gene primers were amplified, and this amplification served to estimate nucleated cell counts. The repertoire was sequenced with immunoSEQ multiplex PCR; TCRdb's copy has only in-frame clones and lacks some. For V, J and clone size, that table is used; D and trimming come from the DNA. The sample contains 180,000 or so clones, 80% to 90% of which appear only once. This sample was taken from a study of blood T cell repertoires in COVID-19. Looking at the study overall: There were acute and convalescent COVID-19 samples, and they came from the United States, Italy and Spain. Sample material is recorded as cDNA or gDNA derived from T cells, B-cell-depleted T cells, or PBMCs.

CDR1 is SGHDN and CDR2 is FVKESK in the germline V gene. The length of the CDR3 is 18 residues. The ends lost 3 bases at V and 4 bases at J; junction bases unmatched: 12. Specimen: peripheral blood. The sequence came from a woman aged 65 to 85 with COVID-19, enrolled during active disease. The genes are TRBV14 and TRBJ1-3, with 10 bases lining up with TRBD1. Here the CDR3 reads CASSHRSGQGVTGNTIYF. The CDR3 DNA reads as TGTGCCAGCAGCCATCGATCCGGACAGGGGGTAACGGGAAACACCATATATTTT. The variable domain in full, with the rest retrieved from reference TRBV14 and TRBJ1-3, is EAGVTQFPSHSVIEKGQTVTLRCDPISGHDNLYWYRRVMGKEIKFLLHFVKESKQDESGMPNNRFLAERTGGTYSTLKVQPAELEDSGVYFCASSHRSGQGVTGNTIYFGEGSWLTVV.